The 24 T cell receptor beta chains below come from one sample, sequenced in a study of blood T cell repertoires in COVID-19. Generated by immunoSEQ multiplex PCR, the TCRdb table keeps only in-frame clones and is missing some. Of over 70,000 clones in the sample, around 88% are singletons; the top ten hold approximately 6.7%. The sequenced material came from peripheral blood. The receptor set was obtained from a woman older than 75 with acute or convalescent COVID-19.

This clone was picked up many times. This chain joins TRBV2 and TRBJ2-7; 7 bases match TRBD1. V lost 8 bases, J lost 4 bases, and 5 bases stayed unmatched. The CDR3 covers 12 residues. In germline, CDR1 is SNHLY, CDR2 FYNNEI. The CDR3 sequence: CASWGQLYEQYF. CDR3 nucleotide sequence: TGTGCCAGCTGGGGACAGTTATACGAGCAGTACTTC. The whole variable domain, filled in from reference TRBV2 and TRBJ2-7, reads EPEVTQTPSHQVTQMGQEVILRCVPISNHLYFYWYRQILGQKVEFLVSFYNNEISEKSEIFDDQFSVERPDGSNFTLKIRSTKLEDSAMYFCASWGQLYEQYFGPGTRLTVT.

This clone has a handful of counts. The chain carries TRBV7-2 and TRBJ2-2; D might be TRBD1 (6 bases). Trimming took 3 bases from V and 4 from J, leaving 12 bases between them. Germline V gene data show CDR1 as SGHTA and CDR2 as FQGNSA. The CDR3 contains 15 residues. Written as DNA, the CDR3 is TGTGCCAGCAGCTTCGGGACAATCCTCACCGGGGAGCTGTTTTTT. Its protein is CASSFGTILTGELFF.

The rearrangement joins TRBV10-1 to TRBJ2-5, with D tentatively TRBD2 (5 bases). This CDR3 spans 13 amino acids. Germline V CDR1 and CDR2: WNHNN, SYGVQD (reference sequence). The germline V and J ends were trimmed by 4 bases and 7 bases, with 13 bases remaining between them. The CDR3 protein is CASSADGGGTQYF. The DNA for the CDR3 is TGCGCCAGCAGTGCGGACGGAGGCGGGACCCAGTACTTC.

The chain joins TRBV7-9 to TRBJ2-2, with TRBD1 identical over 9 bases. V dropped 6 bases and J dropped 4; count of bases not matched to a gene: 9. Germline assignment: CDR1 SEHNR and CDR2 FQNEAQ (reference sequence). This CDR3 comprises 16 residues. The CDR3 nucleotides are TGTGCCAGCAGACAATACCCGGGACAGGGCACCGGGGAGCTGTTTTTT. This gives the protein CASRQYPGQGTGELFF.

V is TRBV19 and J is TRBJ2-1, with a possible D match to TRBD2 (6 bases). The CDR3 loop spans 15 amino acids. Germline V CDR1 and CDR2: LNHDA, SQIVND (reference sequence). Trimming removed 10 bases from V and 7 bases from J, with 23 bases in between. The CDR3 protein is CATEGTSAGYNEQFF. The CDR3 DNA reads as TGTGCCACGGAAGGGACTTCGGCTGGGTATAATGAGCAGTTCTTC.

The rearrangement joins TRBV6-6 to TRBJ1-2; TRBD1 is a possible D gene (6 bases). The germline CDR1 and CDR2 sequences are MNHNY and SVGAGI (reference sequence). This CDR3 contains 14 residues. Trimming took 2 bases from V and 8 from J, leaving 15 bases between them. DNA for the CDR3: TGTGCCAGCAGTTACCGAGGGGCAGGGGACGGCTACACCTTC. Encoded protein: CASSYRGAGDGYTF.

The genes are TRBV7-2 and TRBJ1-6, with D possibly TRBD1 on 5 matching bases. The CDR3 spans 11 residues. In germline, CDR1 is SGHTA, CDR2 FQGNSA. V lost 7 bases and J 13 bases, leaving 11 bases between the germline ends. In nucleotides, the CDR3 is TGTGCCAGCACCCGCCGGGGGCCCCTCCACTTT. Protein: CASTRRGPLHF.

The chain carries TRBV11-2 and TRBJ1-4, with D possibly being TRBD1 (5 bases). Per germline, CDR1 SGHAT and CDR2 FQNNGV. This CDR3 contains 13 residues. V lost 0 bases and J lost 11, with 10 bases in between. CDR3 in DNA: TGTGCCAGCAGCTTAGATGCCCGGGGGAAACTGTTTTTT. Its protein product is CASSLDARGKLFF. Complete variable domain (other parts from reference TRBV11-2 and TRBJ1-4): EAGVAQSPRYKIIEKRQSVAFWCNPISGHATLYWYQQILGQGPKLLIQFQNNGVVDDSQLPKDRFSAERLKGVDSTLKIQPAKLEDSAVYLCASSLDARGKLFFGSGTQLSVL.

This clone was recorded once. The genes are TRBV30 and TRBJ1-5, with no clear D. CDR3 length: 15 amino acids. Per the germline V gene, CDR1 is GTSNPN and CDR2 is SVGIG (reference sequence). Trimming removed 4 bases at V and 1 base at J, with 14 bases between. The CDR3 reads CAWTPQGGSNQPQHF. CDR3 nucleotides: TGTGCCTGGACCCCCCAAGGAGGGAGCAATCAGCCCCAGCATTTT.

This chain uses TRBV19 with TRBJ2-2; D perhaps matches TRBD1 (6 bases). CDR3 length equals 19 residues. The ends were cut back, 0 bases at V and 2 bases at J, with 19 bases in the middle. CDR1 is LNHDA and CDR2 is SQIVND in the germline V gene (reference sequence). The CDR3 nucleotides read TGTGCCAGTAGTATAGACTGGTCGGGACACTCAATTAACACCGGGGAGCTGTTTTTT. This translates into CASSIDWSGHSINTGELFF.

The table lists this clone with a count of one. This chain joins TRBV7-2 and TRBJ2-5, with 9 bases matching TRBD1. Trimming at V came to 5 bases and at J to 5 bases, leaving 6 bases not matched to a gene. This CDR3 has 14 residues. In germline, CDR1 is SGHTA, CDR2 FQGNSA. The CDR3 region has the DNA TGTGCCAGCAGCCAGGACAGGGGCCGCGAGACCCAGTACTTC. This sequence encodes CASSQDRGRETQYF.

The chain recombines TRBV4-2 with TRBJ2-2; D unresolved. V gave up 4 bases and J gave up 3 bases, with 6 bases separating them. This CDR3 comprises 13 residues. CDR1 and CDR2 (germline): LGHNA, YNFKEQ. CDR3 DNA sequence: TGTGCCAGCAGCCCCCGGGACACCGGGGAGCTGTTTTTT. It is translated as CASSPRDTGELFF.

The chain joins TRBV7-2 to TRBJ1-2; 7 nucleotides align to TRBD1. CDR1 and CDR2 from the germline V gene are SGHTA and FQGNSA. The CDR3 contains 14 residues. After removal of 0 bases from V and 3 bases from J, the junction contained 1 base not matched to a gene. The CDR3 loop reads CASSLAGTDYGYTF. As DNA, the CDR3 is TGTGCCAGCAGCTTAGCCGGGACAGACTATGGCTACACCTTC.

The sample holds one count of this clone. V gene TRBV19 combines with J gene TRBJ1-1; D is perhaps TRBD1 (5 bases). V was shortened by 10 bases and J by 0 bases, with 15 bases between the two germline ends. The CDR3 consists of 14 residues. In germline, CDR1 is LNHDA, CDR2 SQIVND (reference sequence). The CDR3 DNA reads TGTGCCACGCTCTTGGTGGGGCTGAACACTGAAGCTTTCTTT. It codes for CATLLVGLNTEAFF.

The chain recombines TRBV7-2 with TRBJ2-5, with 12 bases identical to TRBD2. The CDR3 extends over 15 amino acids. V trimming: 6 bases; J trimming: 4 bases; junction bases outside the gene matches: 6. Per the germline V gene, CDR1 is SGHTA and CDR2 is FQGNSA. DNA for the CDR3: TGTGCCAGCAGGCCCCCTAGCGGGGGGGGAGAGACCCAGTACTTC. Its translation is CASRPPSGGGETQYF.

V and J are TRBV5-4 and TRBJ2-5, with 12 bases that match TRBD2. Germline loops: CDR1 SGHNT, CDR2 YYREEE (reference sequence). Losses at the gene ends were 0 bases for V and 1 base for J; bases not matched to a gene: 1. CDR3 length: 16 residues. The CDR3 DNA is TGTGCCAGCAGCTTGGGACTAGCGGGAGCCCAAGAGACCCAGTACTTC. Amino acid sequence: CASSLGLAGAQETQYF.

CDR3 sequence reads: CATSPVGRGNYGYTF. CDR3 nucleotide sequence: TGTGCCACCTCGCCCGTCGGCAGGGGAAACTATGGCTACACCTTC. This sequence joins TRBV19 and TRBJ1-2, with D possibly being TRBD1 (6 bases). V gave up 10 bases and J gave up 2 bases, with 20 bases separating them. Germline V gene sequence: CDR1 LNHDA, CDR2 SQIVND (reference sequence). The CDR3 runs to 15 residues.

The rearrangement uses TRBV24-1 and TRBJ1-1; tentatively, D is TRBD1 (5 bases). The CDR3 length is 14 residues. Trimming removed 9 bases at V and 6 bases at J, with 19 bases between. CDR1 is KGHDR, CDR2 SFDVKD, per germline. The DNA for the CDR3 is TGTGCCACCCGAGACAGTGGCTTTTCAGCTGAAGCTTTCTTT. Translating it yields CATRDSGFSAEAFF.

The chain is built from TRBV7-6 and TRBJ1-5, with TRBD1 matching over 7 bases. The CDR3 is made up of 15 amino acids. CDR1 is SGHVS and CDR2 is FNYEAQ in the germline V gene. With 3 bases clipped from V and 2 bases from J, the junction kept 4 bases outside the gene matches. The DNA of the CDR3 is TGTGCCAGCAGCTTGGCCGGGACAGGCAATCAGCCCCAGCATTTT. Its protein is CASSLAGTGNQPQHF.

The chain is built from TRBV4-3 and TRBJ2-2; 9 bases are shared with TRBD1. Trimming at V came to 0 bases and at J to 5 bases, leaving 4 bases not matched to a gene. Germline CDR1 and CDR2: LGHNA and YSLEER. This CDR3 region has 16 residues. For the CDR3, the DNA is TGCGCCAGCAGCCAAGAACCCGGACAGGGGACCGGGGAGCTGTTTTTT. Translating gives CASSQEPGQGTGELFF.

This clone was seen a single time. This chain joins TRBV30 and TRBJ1-3, with D unclear. With 4 bases removed from V and 4 bases from J, the gap between germline ends came to 17 bases. This CDR3 is 15 amino acids long. Per the germline V gene, CDR1 is GTSNPN and CDR2 is SVGIG (reference sequence). The CDR3 DNA sequence: TGTGCCTGGACCGCTACGGGAGGGCCCGGAAACACCATATATTTT. Amino acid sequence: CAWTATGGPGNTIYF.

This clone was seen more than once but under ten times. The V and J genes are TRBV28 and TRBJ2-7; 9 bases align to TRBD2. Trimming cost V 7 bases and J 7 bases; bases outside gene matches: 11. CDR1 and CDR2 (germline): MDHEN, SYDVKM. The length of the CDR3 is 14 residues. CDR3 loop: CASTPAGGLGEQYF. CDR3 sequence (DNA): TGTGCCAGCACTCCGGCGGGGGGGCTTGGGGAGCAGTACTTC.

This chain connects TRBV5-8 to TRBJ2-1, with 14 bases identical to TRBD2. Germline CDR1 and CDR2: SGHTS and YDEGEE. Unmatched junction bases numbered 7, after V lost 4 bases and J lost 10 bases. CDR3 length: 15 residues. The CDR3 nucleotides read TGTGCCAGCAGCGCCGGGACTAGCGGGAGAGAAGAGCAGTTCTTC. It encodes CASSAGTSGREEQFF.

The chain couples TRBV19 to TRBJ2-3, with D tentatively TRBD1 (6 bases). The CDR3 covers 14 residues. Germline V gene data show CDR1 as LNHDA and CDR2 as SQIVND (reference sequence). Trimming removed 10 bases at V and 1 base at J, with 15 bases between. CDR3 nucleotide sequence: TGTGCCACCTCGGACAGACCGGGCACAGATACGCAGTATTTT. Translation: CATSDRPGTDTQYF.